These 24 T cell receptor beta chains originate from one sample sequenced in a study of cytomegalovirus exposure and HLA in healthy donors. The PCR contained 60 Vbeta and 13 Jbeta primers. Clones were read by immunoSEQ multiplex PCR, and TCRdb kept only the in-frame ones, dropping some. The sample has 80,000 to 100,000 clones; roughly two thirds are singletons. The source material was PBMCs. These receptors came from a man in his forties or fifties in good health and CMV-seronegative.

J is TRBJ2-1 and V is TRBV19; possibly TRBD2 for D (6 bases). The CDR3 has 15 residues. V lost 7 bases, J lost 4 bases, and 17 bases lay in between. CDR1 is LNHDA, CDR2 SQIVND, per germline (reference sequence). The CDR3 protein is CASKTAGTDYNEQFF. The CDR3 DNA reads TGTGCCAGTAAGACCGCCGGGACTGATTACAATGAGCAGTTCTTC.

This clone was found once. This chain joins TRBV5-1 and TRBJ2-2; TRBD1 might be the D (6 bases). The germline V gene has CDR1 SGHRS and CDR2 YFSETQ. Trimming removed 3 bases from V and 4 bases from J, with 13 bases in between. The CDR3 is 15 residues long. The CDR3, as DNA: TGCGCCAGCAGCTCACAGGGAGTGGGCACCGGGGAGCTGTTTTTT. It translates to CASSSQGVGTGELFF. The entire variable domain, with the rest obtained from reference TRBV5-1 and TRBJ2-2, is as follows: KAGVTQTPRYLIKTRGQQVTLSCSPISGHRSVSWYQQTPGQGLQFLFEYFSETQRNKGNFPGRFSGRQFSNSRSEMNVSTLELGDSALYLCASSSQGVGTGELFFGEGSRLTVL.

The chain carries TRBV27 and TRBJ2-7; 10 bases align to TRBD1. V lost 5 bases, J lost 4 bases, and 5 bases stayed unmatched. Germline CDR1 MNHEY, CDR2 SMNVEV (reference sequence). CDR3 length: 14 residues. Here the CDR3 reads CASSPGTGEYEQYF. The CDR3 DNA reads TGTGCCAGCAGTCCCGGGACAGGGGAATACGAGCAGTACTTC.

The V and J genes are TRBV7-6 and TRBJ1-3; D is unclear. The germline V gene has CDR1 SGHVS and CDR2 FNYEAQ. This CDR3 has 14 residues. Trimming left V 2 bases short and J 2 bases short, with 7 bases between. The CDR3 protein is CASSLTGTGNTIYF. CDR3 bases: TGTGCCAGCAGCTTAACGGGGACTGGAAACACCATATATTTT.

This chain joins TRBV5-1 and TRBJ2-7, with D perhaps matching TRBD2 (5 bases). With 0 bases removed from V and 3 bases from J, the gap between germline ends came to 7 bases. CDR3 length: 13 residues. Germline CDR1 and CDR2: SGHRS and YFSETQ. The CDR3 reads CASSLVGDYEQYF. The CDR3 region has the DNA TGCGCCAGCAGCTTGGTGGGAGACTACGAGCAGTACTTC. Using reference TRBV5-1 and TRBJ2-7 for the parts outside the CDR3, the full variable domain is KAGVTQTPRYLIKTRGQQVTLSCSPISGHRSVSWYQQTPGQGLQFLFEYFSETQRNKGNFPGRFSGRQFSNSRSEMNVSTLELGDSALYLCASSLVGDYEQYFGPGTRLTVT.

J is TRBJ2-5 and V is TRBV6-1; 8 bases line up with TRBD2. The CDR3 has 16 amino acids. Trimming cost V 5 bases and J 7 bases; bases outside gene matches: 15. In germline, CDR1 is MNHNS, CDR2 SASEGT. The DNA for the CDR3 is TGTGCCAGCAGTCAAGGATCCGGGGGGGGGCGTGGGACCCAGTACTTC. Residues: CASSQGSGGGRGTQYF.

This sequence joins TRBV19 and TRBJ1-2; 8 bases agree with TRBD1. Germline V gene data show CDR1 as LNHDA and CDR2 as SQIVND (reference sequence). The CDR3 spans 15 residues. The ends lost 0 bases at V and 4 bases at J; junction bases unmatched: 4. DNA of the CDR3: TGTGCCAGTAGTATAGAAGACAGGGGCTTCTATGGCTACACCTTC. This codes for CASSIEDRGFYGYTF.

The chain employs TRBV28 and TRBJ2-2; 7 nucleotides align to TRBD2. CDR1 is MDHEN and CDR2 is SYDVKM in the germline V gene. This CDR3 spans 15 amino acids. The junction had 8 bases not matched to a gene; V was cut back by 7 bases and J by 3 bases. The CDR3 region is CASTVGGTHTGELFF. In DNA form, the CDR3 reads TGTGCCAGCACCGTGGGGGGGACCCACACCGGGGAGCTGTTTTTT.

This chain connects TRBV21-1 to TRBJ1-1. TRBV21-1 is a documented pseudogene. CDR3 size: 15 residues. The CDR3 reads CASSTTDGGETEAFF. In DNA, the CDR3 is TGTGCCAGCAGCACCACTGATGGGGGGGAGACTGAAGCTTTCTTT.

The rearrangement uses TRBV28 and TRBJ1-2, with D tentatively TRBD1 (5 bases). The CDR3 is 12 residues long. V was cut by 7 bases and J by 4 bases, with 10 bases left in between. Germline V lookup: CDR1 MDHEN, CDR2 SYDVKM. This CDR3 is CASMRQRYGYTF. For the CDR3, the DNA is TGTGCCAGCATGAGACAGCGCTATGGCTACACCTTC.

With respect to this clone: At one boundary the junction diverges from the germline segment, which might be a read error. The chain joins TRBV7-7 to TRBJ2-5; TRBD1 agrees at 8 bases. The CDR3 contains 15 residues. CDR1 SSHAT and CDR2 FNYEAQ come from the germline V gene (reference sequence). Written as DNA, the CDR3 is TGTGCTAGCAGCTCTACGACAGGGGTGTCAGAGACCCAGTACTTC. Residues: CASSSTTGVSETQYF.

The V and J genes are TRBV5-5 and TRBJ2-1, with 7 bases matching TRBD1. CDR3 size: 13 residues. V lost 7 bases to trimming and J lost 6 bases; unmatched junction nucleotides: 7. The germline V gene encodes CDR1 SGHKS and CDR2 YYEKEE (reference sequence). The CDR3 here is CASPDRFGNEQFF. CDR3 coding DNA: TGTGCCAGCCCGGACAGGTTCGGCAATGAGCAGTTCTTC.

The V gene is TRBV7-3, the J gene TRBJ2-3; a possible D gene is TRBD1 (5 bases). The CDR3 has 16 amino acids. Germline values: CDR1 SGHTA, CDR2 FQGTGA. V was clipped by 2 bases and J by 2 bases, with 14 bases between them. The CDR3 coding sequence is TGTGCCAGCAGCTTAGGGTGGGGCGCCACCACAGATACGCAGTATTTT. Its translation is CASSLGWGATTDTQYF.

The chain has TRBV6-1 and TRBJ1-6; 8 positions match TRBD1. This CDR3 contains 19 residues. Germline CDR1 is MNHNS and CDR2 is SASEGT. With 2 bases clipped from V and 5 bases from J, the junction kept 14 bases outside the gene matches. The CDR3 coding sequence is TGTGCCAGCAGTGAAACCCCACGCAGGGGGCGGCCCCATAATTCACCCCTCCACTTT. The encoded protein is CASSETPRRGRPHNSPLHF.

The chain combines TRBV19 with TRBJ2-7; tentatively, D is TRBD1 (6 bases). V lost 7 bases to trimming and J lost 0 bases, with 13 bases between them. The germline V gene has CDR1 LNHDA and CDR2 SQIVND (reference sequence). This CDR3 contains 14 residues. CDR3 amino acids: CASMGTGSSYEQYF. CDR3 sequence (DNA): TGTGCCAGTATGGGAACAGGGAGCTCCTACGAGCAGTACTTC.

This chain links TRBV28 with TRBJ1-5; tentative D call: TRBD1 (6 bases). Germline CDR1 MDHEN, CDR2 SYDVKM. Trimming shortened V by 1 base and J by 0 bases, and 10 bases separated the two germline ends. This CDR3 is 16 amino acids long. The CDR3 DNA reads TGTGCCAGCAGTTTATTCAGGGGAAATAGCAATCAGCCCCAGCATTTT. It yields the protein CASSLFRGNSNQPQHF.

Comment on this clone: Germline is not matched at one junction end, which may reflect a read error. The chain employs TRBV19 and TRBJ1-2, with D maybe TRBD1 (5 bases). Germline-derived CDR1 and CDR2 are LNHDA and SQIVND (reference sequence). The CDR3 is 12 amino acids. CDR3 bases: TGTGCCAGTAGTATCCCCGACAGCGCTATAATCTTC. This encodes CASSIPDSAIIF.

The chain has TRBV21-1 and TRBJ1-5; the D call in the table, TRBD1, was not verified against the DNA. TRBV21-1 is marked as a pseudogene. The CDR3 is 18 residues long. In DNA, the CDR3 is TGTGCCAGCAGTGCGCGGCCGGGACAGGGGGACTCGAATCAGCCCCAGCATTTT. This codes for CASSARPGQGDSNQPQHF.

The sample holds a few counts of this clone. The chain has TRBV7-9 and TRBJ1-5; tentatively, D is TRBD1 (6 bases). In germline, CDR1 is SEHNR, CDR2 FQNEAQ (reference sequence). Trimming cost V 5 bases and J 1 base, with 12 bases left between them. The CDR3 totals 15 residues. CDR3 DNA sequence: TGTGCCAGCAGCGCTATTGGACAGAGCAATCAGCCCCAGCATTTT. Its protein product is CASSAIGQSNQPQHF.

This clone was counted once. V usage is TRBV5-1 and J usage is TRBJ2-7; TRBD1 is a possible D gene (5 bases). V was cut by 3 bases and J by 3 bases, with 13 bases left in between. This CDR3 has 14 amino acids. Germline lookup yields CDR1 SGHRS and CDR2 YFSETQ. In nucleotides, the CDR3 is TGCGCCAGCAGCTCCCGGCAGGGTAGCTACGAGCAGTACTTC. This codes for CASSSRQGSYEQYF.

The rearrangement joins TRBV6-1 to TRBJ1-2; D perhaps matches TRBD1 (6 bases). The CDR3 sequence is 15 residues long. With 10 bases removed from V and 2 bases from J, the gap between germline ends came to 20 bases. CDR1 and CDR2 (germline): MNHNS, SASEGT. DNA for the CDR3: TGTGCCATCCCGCAGGGGCCACGACCCAACTATGGCTACACCTTC. Translating it yields CAIPQGPRPNYGYTF.

V is TRBV9 and J is TRBJ1-1; tentative D call: TRBD1 (6 bases). The CDR3 covers 13 residues. Germline-derived CDR1 and CDR2 are SGDLS and YYNGEE. Between the trimmed V and J ends, which lost 0 bases and 5 bases, there was a span of 8 bases. In DNA, the CDR3 is TGTGCCAGCAGCGTAGGGGGGACAACTGAAGCTTTCTTT. It is translated as CASSVGGTTEAFF.

The CDR3 reads CASSLIVGSVIEKLFF. DNA for the CDR3: TGTGCCAGCAGTTTAATTGTTGGTAGCGTGATTGAAAAACTGTTTTTT. This chain uses TRBV27 with TRBJ1-4, with D unclear. Trimming shortened V by 2 bases and J by 7 bases, and 17 bases separated the two germline ends. Looked up from germline, CDR1 is MNHEY and CDR2 is SMNVEV (reference sequence). The CDR3 has 16 amino acids.

The V and J genes are TRBV19 and TRBJ2-5; D unclear. The J call is uncertain, as TRBJ2-7 better fits the DNA end. The CDR3 loop spans 13 amino acids. In germline, CDR1 is LNHDA, CDR2 SQIVND (reference sequence). The CDR3 DNA reads TGTGCCAGTAGGCCCAGGTACTCCTACGAGCAGTACTTC. This translates into CASRPRYSYEQYF.